This T cell receptor (beta chain) was identified in a study of B cell selection in AIRE deficiency. Profiling relied on immunoSEQ multiplex PCR, and the TCRdb table lists in-frame clones only, not all of them. The data contain approximately 22,000 clones, around 90% of them singletons. Regulatory T cells were sorted as CD4+CD25hiCD127low/negative cells. CDR3 length: 16 residues. V shed 4 bases and J 0 bases; nucleotides not matched to a gene: 6. CDR1 SGHDN and CDR2 FVKESK come from the germline V gene. The TCR sequence derives from a human donor in good health. Sequenced: CD4+CD25+ Tregs sorted from PBMCs. The chain couples TRBV14 to TRBJ2-5, with 9 bases that match TRBD2. The CDR3 reads CASSRRTSEYQETQYF. CDR3 nucleotides: TGTGCCAGCAGCCGCCGGACTAGCGAGTACCAAGAGACCCAGTACTTC.